This T cell receptor beta chain derives from a study of blood T cell repertoires in COVID-19. Study summary: Both acute and convalescent COVID-19 samples were obtained from the United States, Italy and Spain.

TCRdb's table, derived via immunoSEQ multiplex PCR, lists solely in-frame clones and lacks some. The table has about 480,000 clones, 70% to 90% seen once. Germline V gene lookup returns CDR1 SNHLY and CDR2 FYNNEI. The CDR3 consists of 17 residues. After removal of 8 bases from V and 0 bases from J, the junction contained 9 bases not matched to a gene. This chain links TRBV2 with TRBJ2-1, with TRBD1 identical over 11 bases. This receptor was identified in a woman aged 18-35 years with acute COVID-19. Input material: PBMCs or T cells enriched from blood (not recorded which). In DNA form, the CDR3 reads TGTGCCAGCGAGATGGGACAGGGGGTCAACTCCTACAATGAGCAGTTCTTC. Amino acids: CASEMGQGVNSYNEQFF.